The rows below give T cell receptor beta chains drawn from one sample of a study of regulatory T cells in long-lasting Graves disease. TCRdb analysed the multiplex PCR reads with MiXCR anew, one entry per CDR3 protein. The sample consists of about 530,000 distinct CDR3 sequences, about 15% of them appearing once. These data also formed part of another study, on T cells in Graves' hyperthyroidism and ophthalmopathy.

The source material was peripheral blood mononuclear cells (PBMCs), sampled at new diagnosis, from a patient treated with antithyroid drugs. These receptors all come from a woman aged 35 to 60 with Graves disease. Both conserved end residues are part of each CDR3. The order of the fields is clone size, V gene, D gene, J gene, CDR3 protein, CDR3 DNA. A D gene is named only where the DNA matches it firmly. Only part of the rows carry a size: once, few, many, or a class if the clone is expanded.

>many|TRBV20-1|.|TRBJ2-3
CSASTDSTDTQYF
TGCAGTGCTAGTACCGATAGCACAGATACGCAGTATTTT
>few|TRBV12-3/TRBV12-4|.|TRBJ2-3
CASGLLGFTDTQYF
TGTGCCAGCGGTCTACTAGGGTTCACAGATACGCAGTATTTT
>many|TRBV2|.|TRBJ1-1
CASRAPTGLGTEAFF
TGTGCCAGCAGGGCCCCAACAGGTCTGGGCACTGAAGCTTTCTTT
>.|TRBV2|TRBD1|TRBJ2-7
CASSEGRTGPYEQYF
TGTGCCAGCAGTGAAGGGCGGACAGGGCCCTACGAGCAGTACTTC
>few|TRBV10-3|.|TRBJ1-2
CAISESREGNGYTF
TGTGCCATCAGTGAGTCGCGGGAAGGCAATGGCTACACCTTC
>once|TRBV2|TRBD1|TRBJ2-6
CATSGGPGANVLTF
TGTGCCACGTCAGGGGGCCCCGGGGCCAACGTCCTGACTTTC
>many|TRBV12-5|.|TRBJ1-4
CASGLTRPTTNEKLFF
TGTGCTAGTGGTTTGACCCGACCGACAACTAATGAAAAACTGTTTTTT
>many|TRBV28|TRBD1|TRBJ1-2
CASTSPGGQGGYGYTF
TGTGCCAGCACCTCCCCCGGCGGACAGGGGGGCTATGGCTACACCTTC
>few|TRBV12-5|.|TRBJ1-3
CASGLQRASGNTIYF
TGTGCTAGTGGTTTGCAGCGCGCCTCTGGAAACACCATATATTTT
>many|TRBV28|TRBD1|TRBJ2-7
CASSLPQGAGEQYF
TGTGCCAGCAGTTTACCGCAGGGGGCAGGGGAGCAGTACTTC
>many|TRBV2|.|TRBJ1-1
CASSGSVGGGTEAFF
TGTGCCAGCAGTGGGTCGGTAGGGGGAGGGACTGAAGCTTTCTTT
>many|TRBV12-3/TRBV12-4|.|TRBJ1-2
CASSLEGYGYTF
TGTGCCAGCTCACTCGAGGGTTATGGCTACACCTTC
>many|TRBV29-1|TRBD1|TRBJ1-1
CSVAIRQGNPTEAFF
TGCAGCGTTGCCATAAGACAGGGAAACCCGACTGAAGCTTTCTTT
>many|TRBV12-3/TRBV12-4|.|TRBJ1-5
CASSLRQNQPQHF
TGTGCCAGCAGTTTACGACAGAATCAGCCCCAGCATTTT
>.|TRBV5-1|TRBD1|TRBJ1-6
CASSLETDRGVSPLHF
TGCGCCAGCAGCTTGGAAACGGACAGGGGGGTGTCACCCCTCCACTTT
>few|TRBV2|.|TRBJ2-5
CASSEDIGIGETQYF
TGTGCCAGCAGTGAAGATATAGGGATTGGAGAGACCCAGTACTTC
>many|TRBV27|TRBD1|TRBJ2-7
CASSPRTGLDEQYF
TGTGCCAGCAGTCCGAGGACAGGGCTCGACGAGCAGTACTTC
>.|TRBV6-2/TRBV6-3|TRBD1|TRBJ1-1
CASRRTGAATEAFF
TGTGCCAGCAGAAGGACAGGGGCGGCCACTGAAGCTTTCTTT
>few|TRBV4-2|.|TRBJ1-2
CASSQEEDSFNYGYTF
TGTGCCAGCAGCCAAGAAGAGGACAGTTTCAACTATGGCTACACCTTC
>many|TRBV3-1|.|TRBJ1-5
CASSQSLGNQPQHF
TGTGCCAGCAGCCAATCTTTGGGGAATCAGCCCCAGCATTTT
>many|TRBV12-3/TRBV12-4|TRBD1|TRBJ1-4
CASSTGDEKLFF
TGTGCCAGCAGTACAGGGGATGAAAAACTGTTTTTT
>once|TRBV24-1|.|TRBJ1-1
CASSPDRNTEALF
TGTGCCAGCAGTCCTGACAGGAACACTGAAGCTTTATTT
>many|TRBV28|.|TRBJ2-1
CASSPRGSGYPSGQFF
TGTGCCAGCAGTCCCCGGGGAAGCGGGTACCCTTCGGGGCAGTTCTTC
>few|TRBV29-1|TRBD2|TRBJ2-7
CSVEDPERGAYEQYF
TGCAGCGTTGAAGATCCCGAGCGGGGGGCCTACGAGCAGTACTTC
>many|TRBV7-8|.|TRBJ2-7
CASSPLGSAKGYEQYF
TGTGCCAGCAGCCCGCTGGGTAGCGCGAAGGGCTACGAGCAGTACTTC
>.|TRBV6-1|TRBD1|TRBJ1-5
CASIQGDNQPQHF
TGTGCCAGCATACAGGGGGACAATCAGCCCCAGCATTTT
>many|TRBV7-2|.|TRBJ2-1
CASTSTVARRNEQFF
TGTGCCAGCACTTCGACCGTAGCCCGGAGAAATGAGCAGTTCTTC
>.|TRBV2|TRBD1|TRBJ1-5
CASRRQGARNQPQHF
TGTGCCAGCCGAAGGCAGGGGGCTAGAAATCAGCCCCAGCATTTT
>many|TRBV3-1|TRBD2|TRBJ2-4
CASSHLPGLAGGPKNIQYF
TGTGCCAGCAGCCACCTTCCGGGACTAGCGGGGGGGCCGAAAAACATTCAGTACTTC
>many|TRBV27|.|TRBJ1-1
CASSLFSGITEAFF
TGTGCCAGCAGTTTATTCTCGGGGATCACTGAAGCTTTCTTT
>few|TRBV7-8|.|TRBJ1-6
CASSDDSPLHF
TGTGCCAGCTCTGACGACTCACCCCTCCACTTT
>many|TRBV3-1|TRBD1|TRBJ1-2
CASSQNRGGNYGYTF
TGTGCCAGCAGCCAGAACAGGGGAGGGAACTATGGCTACACCTTC
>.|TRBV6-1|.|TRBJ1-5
CASSQTRTVQPQHF
TGTGCCAGCAGTCAAACTCGGACAGTTCAGCCCCAGCATTTT
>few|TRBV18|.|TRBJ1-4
CASSPRKLNEKLFF
TGTGCCAGCTCGCCTCGAAAGCTAAATGAAAAACTGTTTTTT
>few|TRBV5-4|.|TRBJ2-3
CASSPGSEDTQYF
TGTGCCAGCAGCCCCGGGAGCGAAGATACGCAGTATTTT
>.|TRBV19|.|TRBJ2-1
CASSIGEAYNEQFF
TGTGCCAGTAGTATCGGGGAAGCCTACAATGAGCAGTTCTTC
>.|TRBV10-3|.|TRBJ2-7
CAASLLGTDYEQYF
TGTGCCGCCTCCCTCTTAGGGACGGACTACGAGCAGTACTTC
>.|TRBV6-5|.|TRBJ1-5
CASSYIGRQFNQPQHF
TGTGCCAGCAGTTACATTGGTCGACAGTTCAATCAGCCCCAGCATTTT
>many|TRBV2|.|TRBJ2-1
CASSELDREEFF
TGTGCCAGCAGTGAATTGGACAGAGAGGAGTTCTTC
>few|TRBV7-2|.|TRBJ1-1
CASSKTGQNTEAFF
TGTGCCAGCAGCAAAACGGGACAGAACACTGAAGCTTTCTTT
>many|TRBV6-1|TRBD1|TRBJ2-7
CASSEALDRTYEQYF
TGTGCCAGCAGTGAAGCGCTGGACAGGACCTACGAGCAGTACTTC
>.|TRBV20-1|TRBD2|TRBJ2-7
CSARLAGGPDEQYF
TGCAGTGCTAGACTAGCGGGGGGGCCTGACGAGCAGTACTTC
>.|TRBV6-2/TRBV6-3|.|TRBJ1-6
CASSPWTGLSSPLHF
TGTGCCAGCAGCCCCTGGACTGGGTTGAGTTCACCCCTCCACTTT
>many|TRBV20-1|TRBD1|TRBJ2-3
CSARGQGNTDTQYF
TGCAGTGCTAGAGGACAGGGAAACACAGATACGCAGTATTTT
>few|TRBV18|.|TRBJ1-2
CASSPSTTYGYTF
TGTGCCAGCTCGCCTTCGACAACCTATGGCTACACCTTC
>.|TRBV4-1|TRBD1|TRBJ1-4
CASSRSEQGNEKLFF
TGCGCCAGCAGCCGCTCAGAACAGGGGAATGAAAAACTGTTTTTT
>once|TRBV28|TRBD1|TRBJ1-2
CASSPTGTGNGYTF
TGTGCCAGCAGTCCCACCGGGACAGGGAATGGCTACACCTTC
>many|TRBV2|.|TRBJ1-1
CASRRPRVNTEAFF
TGTGCCAGCAGGCGACCCAGGGTGAACACTGAAGCTTTCTTT